Listed below are T cell receptor beta chains from one sample, sequenced in a study of a mutant IDH1 vaccine in newly diagnosed glioma. TCRdb keeps only in-frame clones here, not all; method: immunoSEQ multiplex PCR. Among around 50,000 clones listed, more than 70% were seen once. These receptors are not linked to any known antigen. The sequences come from PBMCs, collected from a glioma patient whose treatment included an IDH1 peptide vaccine. The receptors originated from a woman aged 40 to 50 with glioma. CDR3s include the opening cysteine and the closing phenylalanine or tryptophan. The D gene is left open where the match is weak. Clone size is stated in some rows and not others, as once, few, many or a class when expanded.

V	J	size	D	CDR3	DNA
TRBV7-8	TRBJ1-2	-	TRBD1	CASSVRWDRGHGYTF	TGTGCCAGCAGCGTACGATGGGACAGGGGCCATGGCTACACCTTC
TRBV5-4	TRBJ2-3	-	TRBD2	CASSDSGGDADTQYF	TGTGCCAGCAGCGATAGCGGGGGGGATGCAGATACGCAGTATTTT
TRBV2	TRBJ1-1	few	-	CASILIGNTEAFF	TGTGCCAGCATTTTAATAGGGAACACTGAAGCTTTCTTT
TRBV25-1	TRBJ1-1	-	-	CASSELGGARDGTEAFF	TGTGCCAGCAGTGAATTGGGTGGAGCCAGGGACGGCACTGAAGCTTTCTTT
TRBV19	TRBJ1-2	-	-	CASNIGDRIAGYTF	TGTGCCAGTAATATCGGTGACAGGATCGCTGGCTACACCTTC
TRBV5-1	TRBJ2-7	-	TRBD2	CASSPGTSAISYEQYF	TGCGCCAGCAGCCCAGGGACTAGCGCCATCTCCTACGAGCAGTACTTC
TRBV6-5	TRBJ1-6	few	TRBD1	CASTQGQVRSPLHF	TGTGCCAGCACCCAGGGACAGGTGCGGTCACCCCTCCACTTT
TRBV2	TRBJ1-2	-	-	CASSAEGLSYGYTF	TGTGCCAGCAGTGCCGAGGGGCTGAGCTATGGCTACACCTTC
TRBV5-1	TRBJ2-7	-	TRBD1	CASSPPGTGGPGGYEQYF	TGCGCCAGCAGCCCCCCCGGGACAGGGGGCCCCGGAGGCTACGAGCAGTACTTC
TRBV7-9	TRBJ2-5	once	TRBD2	CASSSGLAGGGETQYF	TGTGCCAGCAGCTCGGGACTAGCGGGAGGAGGAGAGACCCAGTACTTC
TRBV5-8	TRBJ2-7	once	-	CASSFLLVSSYEQYF	TGTGCCAGCAGCTTCTTGCTAGTCAGCTCCTACGAGCAGTACTTC
TRBV7-2	TRBJ1-6	-	TRBD1	CASSVAGTGANSPLHF	TGTGCCAGCAGTGTAGCCGGGACAGGAGCTAATTCACCCCTCCACTTT
TRBV2	TRBJ2-2	few	-	CASSATTSNTGELFF	TGTGCCAGCAGCGCGACAACCTCGAACACCGGGGAGCTGTTTTTT
TRBV9	TRBJ1-2	-	TRBD1	CASGSAGGRNYGYTF	TGTGCCAGCGGAAGTGCAGGGGGCCGTAACTATGGCTACACCTTC
TRBV6-1	TRBJ1-1	-	-	CASSEGPGTRAEAFF	TGTGCCAGCAGTGAAGGCCCGGGGACGAGGGCTGAAGCTTTCTTT
TRBV4-3	TRBJ2-7	-	-	CASSQERESSYEQYF	TGCGCCAGCAGCCAAGAACGGGAGAGCTCCTACGAGCAGTACTTC
TRBV5-1	TRBJ1-2	-	-	CASSLKSRAGGGYTF	TGCGCCAGCAGCTTGAAAAGCAGGGCGGGTGGTGGCTACACCTTC
TRBV7-8	TRBJ1-2	-	TRBD1	CASSLAVQGNYGYTF	TGTGCCAGCAGCTTAGCTGTACAGGGGAACTATGGCTACACCTTC
TRBV27	TRBJ2-1	-	TRBD1	CASKPLRDRYNEQFF	TGTGCCAGCAAACCCCTCAGGGACAGATACAATGAGCAGTTCTTC
TRBV5-1	TRBJ2-6	-	-	CASSLEGGRGANVLTF	TGCGCCAGCAGCCTAGAGGGGGGGAGAGGGGCCAACGTCCTGACTTTC
TRBV7-8	TRBJ2-1	-	TRBD2	CASSLRAGGLQFF	TGTGCCAGCAGCTTAAGGGCGGGGGGGCTACAGTTCTTC
TRBV5-4	TRBJ1-1	-	-	CASSLAAGNTEAFF	TGTGCCAGCAGCTTGGCTGCTGGGAACACTGAAGCTTTCTTT
TRBV5-1	TRBJ1-1	few	TRBD1	CASSTMGQENTEAFF	TGCGCCAGCAGCACGATGGGACAGGAGAACACTGAAGCTTTCTTT
TRBV10-2	TRBJ2-7	-	TRBD1	CASSEGTGVYEQYF	TGCGCCAGCAGTGAGGGGACAGGAGTTTACGAGCAGTACTTC
TRBV5-1	TRBJ1-1	-	-	CASSLAGTGTEAFF	TGCGCCAGCAGCTTGGCCGGTACGGGCACTGAAGCTTTCTTT
TRBV7-9	TRBJ1-2	-	TRBD1	CASSFSQGARSYTF	TGTGCCAGCAGCTTTTCACAGGGGGCGCGGAGCTACACCTTC
TRBV5-4	TRBJ2-3	-	TRBD2	CASSFGSGRAVDTQYF	TGTGCCAGCAGTTTTGGTAGCGGGAGGGCAGTAGATACGCAGTATTTT
TRBV25-1	TRBJ2-7	-	TRBD1	CASSPAGTGGYEQYF	TGTGCCAGCAGTCCCGCCGGGACAGGGGGCTACGAGCAGTACTTC
TRBV4-1	TRBJ1-4	-	TRBD1	CASSQDVFGTGRRSDEKLFF	TGCGCCAGCAGCCAAGATGTCTTCGGGACAGGGCGGCGATCCGATGAAAAACTGTTTTTT
TRBV15	TRBJ2-3	-	TRBD1	CATSRPPDAGGTDTQYF	TGTGCCACCAGCAGACCCCCCGACGCAGGGGGTACAGATACGCAGTATTTT
TRBV7-8	TRBJ2-7	few	-	CASSRTSSYEQYF	TGTGCCAGCAGCCGCACCTCGTCCTACGAGCAGTACTTC
TRBV2	TRBJ1-1	-	-	CASSERAADMEAFF	TGTGCCAGCAGTGAACGAGCGGCAGACATGGAAGCTTTCTTT
TRBV2	TRBJ2-3	-	TRBD2	CASNISPFGTSEKDTQYF	TGTGCCAGCAATATTAGTCCGTTTGGGACTAGCGAGAAAGATACGCAGTATTTT
TRBV2	TRBJ2-2	-	-	CASSPAHTGELFF	TGTGCCAGCAGTCCGGCCCACACCGGGGAGCTGTTTTTT
TRBV4-3	TRBJ1-1	-	-	CASSQEYRLDTEAFF	TGCGCCAGCAGCCAAGAGTACAGGTTAGACACTGAAGCTTTCTTT
TRBV12-5	TRBJ2-5	-	-	CASGPPLFQETQYF	TGTGCTAGTGGTCCCCCCCTGTTCCAAGAGACCCAGTACTTC
TRBV6-6	TRBJ1-4	-	TRBD1	CASSYSDRVAEKLFF	TGTGCCAGCAGTTACTCGGACAGGGTGGCGGAAAAACTGTTTTTT
TRBV29-1	TRBJ2-1	-	TRBD1	CSTWGRGYNEQFF	TGCAGCACTTGGGGCAGGGGGTACAATGAGCAGTTCTTC
TRBV5-1	TRBJ2-1	-	-	CASSLAGAASYNEQFF	TGCGCCAGCAGCTTGGCGGGAGCGGCGTCCTACAATGAGCAGTTCTTC
TRBV11-2	TRBJ1-5	-	-	CASSLTAGLNQPQHF	TGTGCCAGCAGCTTAACGGCCGGCCTCAATCAGCCCCAGCATTTT
TRBV18	TRBJ1-5	-	-	CASSPDGGQPQHF	TGTGCCAGCTCACCAGATGGCGGGCAGCCCCAGCATTTT
TRBV7-2	TRBJ1-2	-	TRBD1	CASSQPGQANYGYTF	TGTGCCAGCAGCCAGCCGGGACAGGCTAACTATGGCTACACCTTC
TRBV4-1	TRBJ2-7	-	-	CASSQAQGIYEQYF	TGCGCCAGCAGCCAAGCCCAGGGTATCTACGAGCAGTACTTC
TRBV6-5	TRBJ2-3	-	TRBD1	CASSPGQGDADTQYF	TGTGCCAGCAGTCCCGGACAGGGGGATGCAGATACGCAGTATTTT